Listed below are T cell receptor beta chains from one sample, sequenced in a study of PD-1 blockade in mismatch repair-deficient tumors. Only in-frame clones appear in the TCRdb table, and some are missing; sequencing was by immunoSEQ multiplex PCR. This sample has 77,000 or so clones; roughly 80% occur once, and the top ten carry roughly 6%. The sequences come from peripheral blood, collected 44 weeks after starting pembrolizumab. The receptors shown here come from an adult with mismatch repair-deficient cancer. CDR3s include the opening cysteine and the closing phenylalanine or tryptophan. A D gene is named only where the DNA matches it firmly. Expanded clones are given a class, and other clones once, few, many or no size at all.

.	TRBJ2-2	TRBV5-1	.	CASSLEAATGELFF	TGCGCCAGCAGCTTGGAGGCAGCTACCGGGGAGCTGTTTTTT
.	TRBJ1-1	TRBV19	.	CASSIGRSNTEAFF	TGTGCCAGTAGTATAGGACGGTCGAACACTGAAGCTTTCTTT
.	TRBJ2-3	TRBV4-1	.	CASSQDIRRGSTDTQYF	TGCGCCAGCAGCCAAGATATACGGAGGGGTAGCACAGATACGCAGTATTTT
once	TRBJ2-7	TRBV6-5	.	CASSARGRRVHEQYF	TGTGCCAGCAGCGCCCGGGGCCGGCGCGTCCACGAGCAGTACTTC
.	TRBJ2-2	TRBV9	TRBD2	CASSVKPAGEYYTGELFF	TGTGCCAGCAGCGTAAAGCCAGCGGGAGAATATTACACCGGGGAGCTGTTTTTT
.	TRBJ2-3	TRBV7-3	.	CASSLARTLTDTQYF	TGTGCCAGCAGCTTAGCGAGGACCCTCACAGATACGCAGTATTTT
.	TRBJ2-7	TRBV5-5	TRBD2	CASSLTLAGIAYEQYF	TGTGCCAGCAGCTTGACCCTAGCGGGAATAGCCTACGAGCAGTACTTC
.	TRBJ1-4	TRBV5-6	TRBD1	CASSLAGQREKLFF	TGTGCCAGCAGCTTGGCGGGACAGCGTGAAAAACTGTTTTTT
.	TRBJ2-1	TRBV20-1	.	CSARASEMQFF	TGCAGTGCTAGAGCTAGCGAGATGCAGTTCTTC
.	TRBJ2-5	TRBV5-1	.	CASSFDLETQYF	TGCGCCAGCAGCTTCGACTTAGAGACCCAGTACTTC
once	TRBJ2-7	TRBV4-3	.	CASSQGREYEQYF	TGCGCCAGCAGCCAAGGCAGAGAGTACGAGCAGTACTTC
.	TRBJ1-1	TRBV28	.	CASSLAGNTEAFF	TGTGCCAGCAGCCTTGCGGGGAACACTGAAGCTTTCTTT
.	TRBJ1-1	TRBV10-3	.	CAIWGGEVEHTEAFF	TGTGCCATCTGGGGGGGCGAGGTCGAACACACTGAAGCTTTCTTT
.	TRBJ2-1	TRBV7-2	.	CASSKDGSSYNEQFF	TGTGCCAGCAGCAAGGACGGGAGCTCCTACAATGAGCAGTTCTTC
once	TRBJ1-5	TRBV4-1	.	CASSQDFGLRAINQPQHF	TGCGCCAGCAGCCAAGATTTCGGGCTGCGAGCGATCAATCAGCCCCAGCATTTT
.	TRBJ1-1	TRBV21-1	.	CASRGPTGEMNTEAFF	TGTGCCAGCAGAGGGCCGACGGGGGAGATGAACACTGAAGCTTTCTTT
once	TRBJ2-1	TRBV15	.	CATSRDRYNEQFF	TGTGCCACCAGCAGAGATCGTTACAATGAGCAGTTCTTC
medium-sized	TRBJ1-3	TRBV28	.	CASSIGSGTLRNTIYF	TGTGCCAGCTCCATAGGGTCCGGGACGCTTAGAAACACCATATATTTT
.	TRBJ2-2	TRBV10-3	.	CAIRPLNTGELFF	TGTGCCATCAGACCCCTGAACACCGGGGAGCTGTTTTTT
.	TRBJ2-2	TRBV6-5	.	CASSNGGELFF	TGTGCCTCTTCCAATGGCGGGGAGCTGTTTTTT
few	TRBJ2-3	TRBV5-1	TRBD2	CASSLEASGRRTDTQYF	TGCGCCAGCAGCTTGGAGGCTAGCGGGAGAAGAACAGATACGCAGTATTTT
once	TRBJ1-4	TRBV19	TRBD1	CASSHLARDSESNEKLFF	TGTGCCAGTAGTCACCTCGCCCGGGACAGCGAATCTAATGAAAAACTGTTTTTT
few	TRBJ2-1	TRBV11-2	TRBD2	CASSSLSGHYNEQFF	TGTGCCAGCAGCTCGCTTAGCGGGCACTACAATGAGCAGTTCTTC
.	TRBJ2-3	TRBV5-1	.	CASSLDGGIADTQYF	TGCGCCAGCAGCTTGGATGGAGGGATCGCAGATACGCAGTATTTT
.	TRBJ2-5	TRBV20-1	.	CSVGGKETQYF	TGCAGTGTCGGCGGAAAAGAGACCCAGTACTTC
.	TRBJ2-2	TRBV11-1	.	CASSELTGVTGELFF	TGTGCCAGCAGCGAACTTACGGGAGTTACCGGGGAGCTGTTTTTT
once	TRBJ1-1	TRBV18	TRBD1	CASSQGQGVTEAFF	TGTGCCAGCTCACAGGGACAGGGGGTGACTGAAGCTTTCTTT
.	TRBJ1-3	TRBV19	TRBD1	CATENQGARNTIYF	TGTGCCACCGAAAACCAGGGGGCTAGAAACACCATATATTTT
.	TRBJ2-3	TRBV7-3	TRBD2	CASSFGLAGGRDTQYF	TGTGCCAGCAGCTTCGGACTAGCGGGAGGGAGAGATACGCAGTATTTT
.	TRBJ2-7	TRBV7-9	.	CASSLDPDEQYF	TGTGCCAGCAGCTTAGATCCCGACGAGCAGTACTTC
.	TRBJ1-2	TRBV30	.	CAWSVGAADGYTF	TGTGCCTGGAGTGTAGGGGCGGCGGACGGCTACACCTTC
.	TRBJ1-3	TRBV4-2	.	CASSQGSGDGNTIYF	TGTGCCAGCAGCCAAGGATCAGGGGATGGAAACACCATATATTTT
.	TRBJ2-1	TRBV7-8	TRBD2	CASSLYEGGPVNEQFF	TGTGCCAGCAGCTTATATGAGGGAGGGCCTGTCAATGAGCAGTTCTTC
once	TRBJ2-1	TRBV7-6	TRBD2	CASSGPGLAAPNNEQFF	TGTGCCAGCAGCGGGCCGGGACTAGCGGCACCCAACAATGAGCAGTTCTTC
.	TRBJ2-1	TRBV9	.	CASSPGTSYNEQFF	TGTGCCAGCAGCCCGGGGACTTCATACAATGAGCAGTTCTTC
few	TRBJ2-1	TRBV18	TRBD2	CASSRAGVNNEQFF	TGTGCCAGCTCACGTGCGGGAGTCAACAATGAGCAGTTCTTC
.	TRBJ1-4	TRBV29-1	.	CSGRIPGYEKLFF	TGCAGCGGTAGAATCCCGGGATATGAAAAACTGTTTTTT
.	TRBJ2-7	TRBV10-2	.	CASSEGGSIGEQYF	TGCGCCAGCAGTGAAGGAGGGTCGATAGGAGAGCAGTACTTC
few	TRBJ1-1	TRBV28	.	CASSLWAGEAFF	TGTGCCAGCAGTTTATGGGCAGGGGAAGCTTTCTTT
few	TRBJ1-2	TRBV29-1	.	CSAPAAGISRYTF	TGCAGCGCCCCAGCGGCAGGGATATCTCGCTACACCTTC
.	TRBJ1-2	TRBV6-6	.	CASSPGAKGYTF	TGTGCCAGCAGTCCCGGGGCCAAAGGCTACACCTTC
.	TRBJ1-2	TRBV4-3	.	CASSQELGNGYGYTF	TGCGCCAGCAGCCAAGAATTGGGGAATGGCTATGGCTACACCTTC
few	TRBJ1-1	TRBV5-4	.	CASSLVAGLDEAFF	TGTGCCAGCAGCTTGGTTGCGGGCCTTGATGAAGCTTTCTTT
few	TRBJ2-7	TRBV6-4	.	CASSEGGDRIPYEQYF	TGTGCCAGCAGTGAGGGGGGGGACAGAATCCCCTACGAGCAGTACTTC
.	TRBJ2-5	TRBV19	.	CASSIGRLQETQYF	TGTGCCAGTAGTATAGGGCGATTACAAGAGACCCAGTACTTC
.	TRBJ1-3	TRBV7-2	.	CASSLDNGGNTIYF	TGTGCCAGCAGCTTAGATAACGGTGGAAACACCATATATTTT
.	TRBJ2-2	TRBV9	.	CASSVVVGDTGELFF	TGTGCCAGCAGCGTAGTCGTCGGGGACACCGGGGAGCTGTTTTTT
.	TRBJ2-3	TRBV27	TRBD2	CASSFRSQGGDTQYF	TGTGCCAGCAGTTTTAGGTCCCAGGGAGGGGATACGCAGTATTTT
.	TRBJ2-7	TRBV27	.	CASSQLGSYEQYF	TGTGCCAGCAGTCAACTAGGGTCCTACGAGCAGTACTTC
.	TRBJ1-5	TRBV19	TRBD1	CASSTSGQGVEPQHF	TGTGCCAGTAGTACATCCGGACAGGGGGTTGAGCCCCAGCATTTT
.	TRBJ2-7	TRBV9	TRBD1	CASSARTGLEQYF	TGTGCCAGCAGCGCCAGGACAGGCCTCGAGCAGTACTTC
.	TRBJ2-1	TRBV4-1	.	CATSVEQFF	TGCGCCACATCGGTAGAGCAGTTCTTC
.	TRBJ2-3	TRBV27	TRBD2	CASSTRWRGGRVIDTQYF	TGTGCCAGCAGCACCCGCTGGCGGGGCGGGAGAGTGATAGATACGCAGTATTTT
.	TRBJ2-7	TRBV18	.	CASSPGTPINSYEQYF	TGTGCCAGCTCACCAGGGACACCTATAAATTCCTACGAGCAGTACTTC
once	TRBJ1-2	TRBV10-3	.	CAISESKYREAGGYTF	TGTGCCATCAGTGAGTCGAAATACAGGGAGGCTGGCGGCTACACCTTC